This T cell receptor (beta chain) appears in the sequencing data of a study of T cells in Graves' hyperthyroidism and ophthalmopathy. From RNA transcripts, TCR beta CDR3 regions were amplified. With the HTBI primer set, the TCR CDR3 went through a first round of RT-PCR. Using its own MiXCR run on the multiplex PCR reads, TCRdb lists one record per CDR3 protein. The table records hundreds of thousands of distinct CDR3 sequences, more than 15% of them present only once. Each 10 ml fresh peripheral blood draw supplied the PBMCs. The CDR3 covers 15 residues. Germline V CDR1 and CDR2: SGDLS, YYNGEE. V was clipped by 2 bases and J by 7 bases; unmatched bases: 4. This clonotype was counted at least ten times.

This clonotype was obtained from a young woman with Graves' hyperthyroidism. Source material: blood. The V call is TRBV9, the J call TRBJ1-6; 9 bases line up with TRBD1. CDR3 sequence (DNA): TGTGCCAGCAGCGTTACAGGGGGCGAGAATTCACCCCTCCACTTT. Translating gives CASSVTGGENSPLHF.